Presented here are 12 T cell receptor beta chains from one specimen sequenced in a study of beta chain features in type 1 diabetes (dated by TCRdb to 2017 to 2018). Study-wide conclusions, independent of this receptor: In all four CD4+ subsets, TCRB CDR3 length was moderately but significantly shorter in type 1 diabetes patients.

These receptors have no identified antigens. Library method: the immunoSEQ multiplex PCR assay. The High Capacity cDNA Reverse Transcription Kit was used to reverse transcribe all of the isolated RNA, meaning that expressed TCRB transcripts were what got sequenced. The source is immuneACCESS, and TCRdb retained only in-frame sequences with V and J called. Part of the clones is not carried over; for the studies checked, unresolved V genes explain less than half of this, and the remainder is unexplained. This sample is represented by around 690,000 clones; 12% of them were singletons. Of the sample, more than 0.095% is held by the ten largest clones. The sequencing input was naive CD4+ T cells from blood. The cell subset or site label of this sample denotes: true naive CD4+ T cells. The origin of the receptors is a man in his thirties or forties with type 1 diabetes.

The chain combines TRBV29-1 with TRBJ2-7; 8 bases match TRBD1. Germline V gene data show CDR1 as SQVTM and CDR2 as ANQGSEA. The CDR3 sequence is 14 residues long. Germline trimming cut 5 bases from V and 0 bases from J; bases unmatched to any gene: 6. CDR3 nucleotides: TGCAGCGTTAGACTACAGGGGGGCTCCTACGAGCAGTACTTC. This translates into CSVRLQGGSYEQYF.

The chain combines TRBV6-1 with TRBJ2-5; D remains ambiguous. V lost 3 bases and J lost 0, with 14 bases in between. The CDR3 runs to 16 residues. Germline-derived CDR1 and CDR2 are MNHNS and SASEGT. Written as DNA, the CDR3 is TGTGCCAGCAGTGAGGATGGTAGCTACTACCAAGAGACCCAGTACTTC. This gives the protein CASSEDGSYYQETQYF.

CDR3 sequence: CASRRTGSNEQFF. The DNA for the CDR3 is TGTGCCAGCAGACGGACAGGATCCAATGAGCAGTTCTTC. V is TRBV27 and J is TRBJ2-1; 7 bases are a match to TRBD1. V shed 6 bases, J shed 6 bases, and the junction held 5 bases outside the gene matches. This CDR3 comprises 13 residues. Germline V gene sequence: CDR1 MNHEY, CDR2 SMNVEV (reference sequence).

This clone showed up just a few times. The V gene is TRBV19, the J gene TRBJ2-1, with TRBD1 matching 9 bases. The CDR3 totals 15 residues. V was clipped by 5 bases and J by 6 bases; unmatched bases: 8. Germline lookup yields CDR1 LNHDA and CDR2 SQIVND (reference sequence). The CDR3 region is CASSVLGTGRNEQFF. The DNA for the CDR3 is TGTGCCAGTAGTGTTCTCGGGACAGGGCGCAATGAGCAGTTCTTC.

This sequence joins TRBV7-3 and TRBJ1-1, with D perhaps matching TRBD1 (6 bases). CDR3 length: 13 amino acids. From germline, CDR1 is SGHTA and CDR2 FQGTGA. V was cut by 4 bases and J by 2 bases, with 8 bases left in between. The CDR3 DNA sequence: TGTGCCAGCAGCTACGGGGGCAACACTGAAGCTTTCTTT. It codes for CASSYGGNTEAFF.

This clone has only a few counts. CDR3 loop: CSGGEGQRYEQYF. DNA for the CDR3: TGCAGCGGCGGAGAGGGGCAGAGATACGAGCAGTACTTC. The chain has TRBV29-1 and TRBJ2-7; TRBD1 or TRBD2 may be the D gene (5 bases each). The germline CDR1 and CDR2 sequences are SQVTM and ANQGSEA. The CDR3 spans 13 residues. V lost 7 bases, J lost 4 bases, and 17 bases lay in between.

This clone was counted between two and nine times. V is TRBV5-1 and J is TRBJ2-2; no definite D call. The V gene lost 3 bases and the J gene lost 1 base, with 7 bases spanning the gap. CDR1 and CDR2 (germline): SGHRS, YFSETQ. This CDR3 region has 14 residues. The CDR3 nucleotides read TGCGCCAGCAGCTCAGACGGGAACACCGGGGAGCTGTTTTTT. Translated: CASSSDGNTGELFF.

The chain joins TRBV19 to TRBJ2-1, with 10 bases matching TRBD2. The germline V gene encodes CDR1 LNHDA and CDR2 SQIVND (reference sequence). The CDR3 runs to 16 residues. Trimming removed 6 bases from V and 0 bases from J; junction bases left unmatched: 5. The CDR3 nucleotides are TGTGCCAGTAGGACACTAGCGGGGAGCTCCTACAATGAGCAGTTCTTC. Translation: CASRTLAGSSYNEQFF.

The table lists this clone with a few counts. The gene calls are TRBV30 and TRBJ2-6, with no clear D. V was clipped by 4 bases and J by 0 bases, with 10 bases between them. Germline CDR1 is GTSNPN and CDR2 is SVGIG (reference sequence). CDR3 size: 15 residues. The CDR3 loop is CAWTPALSGANVLTF. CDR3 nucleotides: TGTGCCTGGACACCAGCCCTCTCTGGGGCCAACGTCCTGACTTTC.

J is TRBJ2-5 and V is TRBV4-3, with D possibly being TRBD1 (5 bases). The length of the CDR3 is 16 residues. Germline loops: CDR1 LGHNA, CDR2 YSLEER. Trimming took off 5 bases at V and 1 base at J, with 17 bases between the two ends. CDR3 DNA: TGCGCCAGCAGCAAAAAAGGACAACTGACCCAAGAGACCCAGTACTTC. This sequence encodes CASSKKGQLTQETQYF.

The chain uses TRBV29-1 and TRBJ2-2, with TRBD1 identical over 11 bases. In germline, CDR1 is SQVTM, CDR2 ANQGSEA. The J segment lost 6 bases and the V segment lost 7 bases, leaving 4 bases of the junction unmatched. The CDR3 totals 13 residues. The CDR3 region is CSGGQGGAGELFF. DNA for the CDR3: TGCAGCGGGGGACAGGGGGGCGCCGGGGAGCTGTTTTTT.

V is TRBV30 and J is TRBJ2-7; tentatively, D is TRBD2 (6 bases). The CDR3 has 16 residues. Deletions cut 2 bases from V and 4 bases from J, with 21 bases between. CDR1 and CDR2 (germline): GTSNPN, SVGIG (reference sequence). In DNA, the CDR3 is TGTGCCTGGAGTCCACTAGCCGGGACCTTCCGTTACGAGCAGTACTTC. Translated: CAWSPLAGTFRYEQYF.